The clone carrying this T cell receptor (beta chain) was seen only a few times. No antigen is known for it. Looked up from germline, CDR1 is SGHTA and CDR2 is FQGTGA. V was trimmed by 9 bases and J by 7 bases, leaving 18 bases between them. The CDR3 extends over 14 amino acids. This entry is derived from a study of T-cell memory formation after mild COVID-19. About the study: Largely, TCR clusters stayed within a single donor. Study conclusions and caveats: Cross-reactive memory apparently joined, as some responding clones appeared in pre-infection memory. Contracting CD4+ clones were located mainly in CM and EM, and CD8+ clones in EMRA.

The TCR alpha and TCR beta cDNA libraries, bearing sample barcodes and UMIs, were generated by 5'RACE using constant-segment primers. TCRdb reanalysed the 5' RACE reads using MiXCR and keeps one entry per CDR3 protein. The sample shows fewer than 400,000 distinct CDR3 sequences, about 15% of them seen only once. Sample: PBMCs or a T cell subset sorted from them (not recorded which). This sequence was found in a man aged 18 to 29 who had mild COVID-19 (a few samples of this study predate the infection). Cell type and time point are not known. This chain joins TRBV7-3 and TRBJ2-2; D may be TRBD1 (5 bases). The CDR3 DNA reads TGTGCCAGTAGAATGCAGGGTCGAGGCGGGGAGCTGTTTTTT. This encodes CASRMQGRGGELFF.